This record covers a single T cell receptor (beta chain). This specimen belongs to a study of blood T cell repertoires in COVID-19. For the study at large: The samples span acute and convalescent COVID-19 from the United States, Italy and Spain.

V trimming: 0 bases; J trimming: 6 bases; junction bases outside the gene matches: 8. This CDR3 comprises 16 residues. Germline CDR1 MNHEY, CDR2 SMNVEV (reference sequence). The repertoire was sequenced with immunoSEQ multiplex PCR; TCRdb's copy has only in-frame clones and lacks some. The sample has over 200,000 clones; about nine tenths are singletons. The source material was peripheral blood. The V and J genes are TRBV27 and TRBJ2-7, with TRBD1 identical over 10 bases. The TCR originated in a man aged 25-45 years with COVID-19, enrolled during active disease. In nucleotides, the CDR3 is TGTGCCAGCAGTTTATCCGCGACAGGGGGCGCGGGCGAGCAGTACTTC. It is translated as CASSLSATGGAGEQYF.